The source of this T cell receptor beta chain is a study of OX40 agonist ivuxolimab in advanced cancers. Whole-study context: Patients enrolled in dose escalation were diagnosed with hepatocellular carcinoma, melanoma, renal cell or head and neck cancer.

Data came from immunoSEQ multiplex PCR; TCRdb stores just in-frame clones and leaves some out. This repertoire shows roughly 24,000 clones, less than 90% found once; its top ten account for roughly 30%. Trimming took off 7 bases at V and 4 bases at J, with 13 bases between the two ends. The CDR3 sequence is 13 residues long. Germline lookup yields CDR1 WSHSY and CDR2 SAAADI. Autoimmune disease history or systemic immunosuppression excluded patients. Sample: CD4+ or CD8+ T cells sorted from blood, taken in a trial of the OX40 agonist ivuxolimab. The rearrangement joins TRBV10-2 to TRBJ1-1, with D perhaps TRBD1 (5 bases). The TCR comes from an adult with an advanced solid tumor such as melanoma, head and neck, liver or kidney cancer. CDR3 in amino acids: CASKKGRSTEAFF. The CDR3 bases are TGCGCCAGCAAAAAGGGGAGAAGCACTGAAGCTTTCTTT.